The rows below give T cell receptor beta chains drawn from one sample of a study of blood T cell repertoires in COVID-19. Method: immunoSEQ multiplex PCR; TCRdb's copy keeps in-frame clones and lacks some. The sample has about 130,000 clones, around 87% seen once; the top ten hold approximately 3.6%. The sample was peripheral blood. These receptors originate from an older woman with acute or convalescent COVID-19. CDR3s include the opening cysteine and the closing phenylalanine or tryptophan. Fields, in order: J gene, clone size, D gene, V gene, CDR3 length, CDR3 protein, CDR3 DNA. A D gene is named only where the DNA matches it firmly. A clone size is listed for some rows: how often the clone was seen (once, few, many), or a class if it is expanded.

>TRBJ2-4|NA|NA|TRBV2|17
CASKRDRTMLAKNIQYF
TGTGCCAGCAAGCGAGACAGGACGATGCTAGCCAAAAACATTCAGTACTTC
>TRBJ2-7|NA|NA|TRBV9|12
CASSVGGAEQYF
TGTGCCAGCAGCGTTGGTGGGGCCGAGCAGTACTTC
>TRBJ2-7|NA|TRBD2|TRBV27|15
CASSSWTSGTYEQYF
TGTGCCAGCAGTTCTTGGACTAGCGGGACCTACGAGCAGTACTTC
>TRBJ1-2|NA|TRBD1|TRBV6-1|15
CASSEDRGHGYGYTF
TGTGCCAGCAGTGAGGACAGGGGTCATGGCTATGGCTACACCTTC
>TRBJ2-1|NA|TRBD2|TRBV11-2|16
CASSTGIAGGYNEQFF
TGTGCCAGCAGCACGGGCATAGCGGGAGGGTACAATGAGCAGTTCTTC
>TRBJ2-5|NA|TRBD2|TRBV7-3|14
CASSHGLAGETQYF
TGTGCCAGCAGCCACGGACTAGCGGGAGAGACCCAGTACTTC
>TRBJ1-1|once|NA|TRBV28|13
CASSRKTGTEAFF
TGTGCCAGCAGCCGAAAGACCGGGACTGAAGCTTTCTTT
>TRBJ2-1|few|TRBD2|TRBV6-7|18
CASSPGTSGSDSYNEQFF
TGTGCCAGCAGTCCGGGGACTAGCGGGAGTGACTCCTACAATGAGCAGTTCTTC
>TRBJ2-3|once|TRBD2|TRBV5-8|18
CASSPGRLAGPSTDTQYF
TGTGCCAGCAGTCCGGGTAGACTAGCGGGGCCTAGCACAGATACGCAGTATTTT
>TRBJ2-5|NA|TRBD2|TRBV27|15
CASSPAGSYQETQYF
TGTGCCAGCAGTCCAGCGGGATCGTACCAAGAGACCCAGTACTTC
>TRBJ1-1|NA|NA|TRBV30|14
CAWRSRRGNTEAFF
TGTGCCTGGAGGTCAAGACGGGGGAACACTGAAGCTTTCTTT
>TRBJ1-5|NA|NA|TRBV2|14
CASSDRGIGQPQHF
TGTGCCAGCAGTGATCGAGGGATTGGGCAGCCCCAGCATTTT
>TRBJ2-2|few|NA|TRBV9|16
CASSERAGRGTGELFF
TGTGCCAGCAGCGAAAGGGCGGGCCGTGGGACCGGGGAGCTGTTTTTT
>TRBJ1-1|NA|NA|TRBV3-1/TRBV3-2|13
CASSQVTGTEAFF
TGTGCCAGCAGCCAAGTCACGGGCACTGAAGCTTTCTTT
>TRBJ1-1|NA|TRBD1|TRBV29-1|14
CSVNRGSVNTEAFF
TGCAGCGTTAACAGGGGGAGCGTGAACACTGAAGCTTTCTTT
>TRBJ2-3|NA|TRBD1|TRBV18|14
CASSPDRVTDTQYF
TGTGCCAGCTCACCGGACAGGGTCACAGATACGCAGTATTTT
>TRBJ2-5|NA|NA|TRBV19|16
CASSMTHHGRQETQYF
TGTGCCAGTAGTATGACCCACCACGGCAGGCAGGAGACCCAGTACTTC
>TRBJ1-4|NA|NA|TRBV6-1|16
CASSEPGSSTNEKLFF
TGTGCCAGCAGTGAACCCGGGAGTTCAACTAATGAAAAACTGTTTTTT
>TRBJ1-2|NA|NA|TRBV18|13
CASSSAPAEGYTF
TGTGCCAGCTCATCAGCCCCGGCGGAGGGCTACACCTTC
>TRBJ2-2|NA|TRBD1|TRBV7-8|15
CASSAPTGVTGELFF
TGTGCCAGCAGCGCTCCGACAGGGGTGACCGGGGAGCTGTTTTTT
>TRBJ2-1|NA|NA|TRBV10-3|14
CAISEGARYNEQFF
TGTGCCATCAGTGAGGGGGCCAGATACAATGAGCAGTTCTTC
>TRBJ1-1|once|TRBD1|TRBV6-5|11
CATDRGTEAFF
TGTGCCACAGACAGGGGTACTGAAGCTTTCTTT
>TRBJ1-1|NA|TRBD1|TRBV2|14
CASSGKGAHTEAFF
TGTGCCAGCAGTGGTAAGGGGGCCCACACTGAAGCTTTCTTT
>TRBJ2-4|NA|NA|TRBV28|16
CASSLPGELAKNIQYF
TGTGCCAGCAGTTTACCTGGGGAGCTAGCCAAAAACATTCAGTACTTC
>TRBJ2-1|NA|NA|TRBV9|15
CASSVGGLGYNEQFF
TGTGCCAGCAGCGTAGGCGGACTCGGGTACAATGAGCAGTTCTTC
>TRBJ2-1|few|NA|TRBV20-1|10
CSARDNEQFF
TGCAGTGCCAGGGATAATGAGCAGTTCTTC
>TRBJ1-2|NA|NA|TRBV28|17
CASSFRLGGARVYSYTF
TGTGCCAGCAGTTTCCGTCTAGGGGGGGCGCGAGTTTATAGCTACACCTTC
>TRBJ1-5|NA|TRBD1|TRBV28|15
CASSPQGAVNQPQHF
TGTGCCAGCAGTCCCCAGGGGGCCGTCAATCAGCCCCAGCATTTT
>TRBJ1-3|NA|NA|TRBV7-2|15
CASSPRSFSGNTIYF
TGTGCCAGCAGTCCCAGGTCCTTCTCTGGAAACACCATATATTTT
>TRBJ2-1|once|TRBD1|TRBV3-1/TRBV3-2|20
CASSLTPGQADFWAYNEQFF
TGTGCCAGCAGCCTAACTCCGGGACAGGCGGACTTTTGGGCCTACAATGAGCAGTTCTTC
>TRBJ2-3|NA|NA|TRBV30|16
CAWSTGDIGHTDTQYF
TGTGCCTGGAGTACGGGAGACATCGGGCACACAGATACGCAGTATTTT